Below, 7 T cell receptor beta chains from the same sample are listed, as sequenced in a study of OX40 agonist ivuxolimab in advanced cancers. The assay was immunoSEQ multiplex PCR, and TCRdb's table has in-frame clones only and misses some. Found here are about 89,000 clones, 85% to 90% of them singletons; the top ten hold 6.5%. The sample in question was CD4+ or CD8+ T cells sorted from blood, obtained in a trial of the OX40 agonist ivuxolimab. All receptors derive from an adult with an advanced solid tumor such as melanoma, head and neck, liver or kidney cancer.

V is TRBV7-3 and J is TRBJ2-5, with 8 bases fitting TRBD2. Germline CDR1 SGHTA, CDR2 FQGTGA. With 1 base clipped from V and 5 bases from J, the junction kept 3 bases outside the gene matches. The CDR3 loop spans 14 amino acids. CDR3 bases: TGTGCCAGCAGCTTAAACGGGGGGGCTGAGACCCAGTACTTC. This codes for CASSLNGGAETQYF. Using reference TRBV7-3 and TRBJ2-5 for the parts outside the CDR3, the full variable domain is GAGVSQTPSNKVTEKGKYVELRCDPISGHTALYWYRQSLGQGPEFLIYFQGTGAADDSGLPNDRFFAVRPEGSVSTLKIQRTERGDSAVYLCASSLNGGAETQYFGPGTRLLVL.

As DNA, the CDR3 is TGTGCCATCAGTGTAGCTCACCGGGAGACCCAGTACTTC. Protein product: CAISVAHRETQYF. V is TRBV10-3 and J is TRBJ2-5, with D unclear. This CDR3 contains 13 residues. Looked up from germline, CDR1 is ENHRY and CDR2 is SYGVKD. V lost 4 bases and J lost 5, with 11 bases in between.

The chain joins TRBV5-4 to TRBJ2-2; D possibly matches TRBD1 or TRBD2 (6 bases each). Germline CDR1 reads SGHNT; CDR2 reads YYREEE (reference sequence). Trimming stripped 2 bases from V and 5 bases from J, with 16 bases between. This CDR3 spans 16 amino acids. CDR3 sequence: CASSFLTGAGTGELFF. DNA of the CDR3: TGTGCCAGCAGCTTCCTTACGGGGGCTGGGACCGGGGAGCTGTTTTTT. Filled out from reference TRBV5-4 and TRBJ2-2, the complete variable domain reads ETGVTQSPTHLIKTRGQQVTLRCSSQSGHNTVSWYQQALGQGPQFIFQYYREEENGRGNFPPRFSGLQFPNYSSELNVNALELDDSALYLCASSFLTGAGTGELFFGEGSRLTVL.

J is TRBJ1-1 and V is TRBV21-1. TRBV21-1 is labeled a pseudogene. This CDR3 spans 14 amino acids. The CDR3 region has the DNA TGTGCCAGCAGCAAAGCAAGCATGAACACTGAAGCTTTCTTT. Residues: CASSKASMNTEAFF.

The chain couples TRBV6-5 to TRBJ2-7; 10 bases align to TRBD1. This CDR3 is 14 amino acids long. CDR1 is MNHEY and CDR2 is SVGAGI in the germline V gene. Trimming cost V 4 bases and J 5 bases; bases outside gene matches: 5. The CDR3, as DNA: TGTGCCAGCAGTTGGGGACAGGGGCTGGACGAGCAGTACTTC. Amino acids: CASSWGQGLDEQYF.

V and J are TRBV6-6 and TRBJ1-2; TRBD1 aligns across 8 bases. In germline, CDR1 is MNHNY, CDR2 SVGAGI (reference sequence). The CDR3 sequence is 14 residues long. With 0 bases clipped from V and 4 bases from J, the junction kept 1 base outside the gene matches. CDR3 nucleotide sequence: TGTGCCAGCAGTTACTCACAGGGGGGCTATGGCTACACCTTC. As protein: CASSYSQGGYGYTF.

In nucleotides, the CDR3 is TGTGCCAGCAGTTCCTCTTTCGTCTCTGGAAACACCATATATTTT. Protein sequence: CASSSSFVSGNTIYF. The J gene is TRBJ1-3, the V gene TRBV6-6; D gene uncertain. V was trimmed by 4 bases and J by 0 bases, leaving 10 bases between them. The CDR3 contains 15 residues. Germline values: CDR1 MNHNY, CDR2 SVGAGI (reference sequence).